This entry lists 5 T cell receptor beta chains sequenced from one sample in a study of OX40 agonist ivuxolimab in advanced cancers. The repertoire was sequenced with immunoSEQ multiplex PCR; TCRdb's copy has only in-frame clones and lacks some. The sample has some 83,000 clones, roughly 83% seen once. The material was CD4+ or CD8+ T cells sorted from blood, obtained in a trial of the OX40 agonist ivuxolimab. Receptor source: an adult with an advanced solid tumor such as melanoma, head and neck, liver or kidney cancer.

This clone showed up just once. The chain couples TRBV6-1 to TRBJ1-1, with D possibly TRBD1 on 5 matching bases. V shed 2 bases and J shed 2 bases, with 18 bases lying between them. This CDR3 is 17 amino acids long. The germline CDR1 and CDR2 sequences are MNHNS and SASEGT. CDR3 DNA: TGTGCCAGCAGTGAATTCGGGAGGGGCAGGGTCAACACTGAAGCTTTCTTT. Its translation is CASSEFGRGRVNTEAFF.

The chain couples TRBV4-2 to TRBJ2-5; the D is unclear. This CDR3 spans 14 amino acids. From germline, CDR1 is LGHNA and CDR2 YNFKEQ. V shed 1 base and J shed 5 bases, with 11 bases lying between them. CDR3 bases: TGTGCCAGCAGCCAAGGTCAAGCTCGTGAGACCCAGTACTTC. Translating gives CASSQGQARETQYF.

The gene calls are TRBV7-8 and TRBJ2-2; TRBD2 agrees at 13 bases. Trimming at V came to 1 base and at J to 5 bases, leaving 7 bases not matched to a gene. This CDR3 region has 18 residues. Germline CDR1 reads SGHVS; CDR2 reads FQNEAQ. The CDR3 DNA reads TGTGCCAGCAGCTTAGAACTAGCGGGAGGGTTTTTAACCGGGGAGCTGTTTTTT. Translation: CASSLELAGGFLTGELFF.

The V gene is TRBV19, the J gene TRBJ1-1, with 8 bases matching TRBD1. Germline V gives CDR1 LNHDA, CDR2 SQIVND (reference sequence). V dropped 10 bases and J dropped 3; count of bases not matched to a gene: 7. This CDR3 contains 13 residues. This CDR3 reads CATAQGADTEAFF. The CDR3 coding sequence is TGTGCCACCGCTCAGGGGGCGGACACTGAAGCTTTCTTT.

The chain joins TRBV7-3 to TRBJ1-1; D ambiguous. The ends were cut back, 5 bases at V and 2 bases at J, with 9 bases in the middle. Germline V gene lookup returns CDR1 SGHTA and CDR2 FQGTGA. CDR3 size: 13 residues. The CDR3 sequence is CASSLKFNTEAFF. DNA of the CDR3: TGTGCCAGCAGCCTTAAGTTTAACACTGAAGCTTTCTTT.